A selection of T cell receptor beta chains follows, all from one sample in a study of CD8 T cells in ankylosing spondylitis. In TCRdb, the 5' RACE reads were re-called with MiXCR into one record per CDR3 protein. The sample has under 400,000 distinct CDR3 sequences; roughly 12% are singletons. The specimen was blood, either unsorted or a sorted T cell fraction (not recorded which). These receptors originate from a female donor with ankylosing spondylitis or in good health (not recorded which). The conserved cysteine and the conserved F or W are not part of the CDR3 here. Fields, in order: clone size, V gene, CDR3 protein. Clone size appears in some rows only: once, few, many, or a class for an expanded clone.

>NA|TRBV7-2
ASSSRLAGVAGSQY
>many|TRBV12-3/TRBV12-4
ASRMTGDVYYEQY
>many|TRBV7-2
ASSRGQGGTGELF
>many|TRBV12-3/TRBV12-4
ASSLRTGGTDTQY
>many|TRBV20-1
SAPHRAATNEKLF
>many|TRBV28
ATKTRNIQY
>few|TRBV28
ASSPQTGSNIQY
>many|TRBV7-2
ASSIGTVPEDTQY
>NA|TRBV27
ASSSLSRTTDTQY
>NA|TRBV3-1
ASSSLAAGGRSEQF
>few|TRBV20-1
SARDYQGSNEKLF
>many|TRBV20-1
SARDGNSNQPQH
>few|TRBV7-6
ASNLVSGELF
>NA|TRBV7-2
ASSSRTGSNEKLF
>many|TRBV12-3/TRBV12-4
ASSLTGGNTEAF
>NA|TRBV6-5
ASSLLEEAYEQY
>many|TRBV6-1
ASSEAVGSSYEQY
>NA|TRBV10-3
AISDRGYNSPLH
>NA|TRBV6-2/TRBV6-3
ASRNSPLSNQPQH
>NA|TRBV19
ASSVAGRSNTEAF
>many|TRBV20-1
SRTAEHIQY
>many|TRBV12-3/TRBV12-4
ASSLRSLDEQF
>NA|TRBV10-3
AISESRRTSGRGSYEQY
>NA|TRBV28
ASTNTGTVTDTQY
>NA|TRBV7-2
ASSLEVKTDTQY
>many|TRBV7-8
ASSLGTGRAEQY
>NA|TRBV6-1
ASSQTPGGNQPQH
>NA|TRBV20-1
SARGTGGAYTGELF
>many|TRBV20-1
SASGLDGQIGSTDTQY
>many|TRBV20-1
SARGSSGGDGYT
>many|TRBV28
ASRMNRDKLF
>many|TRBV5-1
ASSLTGIANEKLF
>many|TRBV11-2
ASSLTTQETQY
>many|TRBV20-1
SARGRTTETYNEQF
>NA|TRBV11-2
ASSLETTNQETQY
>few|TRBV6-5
ASSYLLLDGPEKLF
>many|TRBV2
ASRNGGTF
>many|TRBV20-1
SARDPQSNEQF
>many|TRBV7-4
ASSKRQNEKLF
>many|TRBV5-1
ASSQLAGGYNEQF
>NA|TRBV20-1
SAPLPGYREQY
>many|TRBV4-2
ASSQVSGSNTGELF